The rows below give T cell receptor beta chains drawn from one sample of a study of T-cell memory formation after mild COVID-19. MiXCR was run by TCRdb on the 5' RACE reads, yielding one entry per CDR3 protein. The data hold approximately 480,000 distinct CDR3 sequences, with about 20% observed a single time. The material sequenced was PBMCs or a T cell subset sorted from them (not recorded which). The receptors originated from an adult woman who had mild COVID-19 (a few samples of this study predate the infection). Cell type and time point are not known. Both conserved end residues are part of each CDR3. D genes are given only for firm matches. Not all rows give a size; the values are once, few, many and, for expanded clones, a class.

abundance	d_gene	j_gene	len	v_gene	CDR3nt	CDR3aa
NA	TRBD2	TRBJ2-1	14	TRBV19	TGTGCCAGTAGTTCCAGGACTAGACACAATGAGCAGTTCTTC	CASSSRTRHNEQFF
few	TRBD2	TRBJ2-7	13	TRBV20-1	TGCAGTGCTAGGCGGGGGGCTTCCTACGAGCAGTACTTC	CSARRGASYEQYF
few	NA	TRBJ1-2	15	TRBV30	TGTGCCTCCAACCTTCGGACAGAGTCTAACTATGGCTACACCTTC	CASNLRTESNYGYTF
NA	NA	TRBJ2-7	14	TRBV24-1	TGTGCCACCAGTGATTCGGGCAGGAGAAGCGAGCAGTACTTC	CATSDSGRRSEQYF
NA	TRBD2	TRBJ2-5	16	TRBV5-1	TGCGCCAGCAGCTGGACTAGCTACGAGTACCAAGAGACCCAGTACTTC	CASSWTSYEYQETQYF
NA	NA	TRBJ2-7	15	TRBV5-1	TGCGCCAGCAGCTTGGCAGGGGCACGATCCGACGAGCAGTACTTC	CASSLAGARSDEQYF
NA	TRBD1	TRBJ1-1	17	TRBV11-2	TGTGCCAGCAGCTTAGCCCCAACAGGGGCTGGGGACACTGAAGCTTTCTTT	CASSLAPTGAGDTEAFF
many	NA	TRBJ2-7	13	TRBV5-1	TGTGCCAGCAGCTTAACAGGTTCCTACGAGCAGTACTTC	CASSLTGSYEQYF
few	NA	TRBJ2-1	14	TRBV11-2	TGTGCCAGCAGCTTATGGGCAGAATCCGATGAGCAGTTCTTC	CASSLWAESDEQFF
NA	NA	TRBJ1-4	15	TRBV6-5	TGTGCCAGCAGTTACTTAGGGCAGTTTAATGAAAAACTGTTTTTT	CASSYLGQFNEKLFF
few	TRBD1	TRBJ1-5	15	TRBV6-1	TGTGCCAGCAGGGAACAGGGGGGAGACAATCAGCCCCAGCATTTT	CASREQGGDNQPQHF
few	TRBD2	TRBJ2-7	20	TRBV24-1	TGTGCCACCAGTGATGGCCAGGGACAGCCTGGGACTAGCGGAGGCTACGAGCAGTACTTC	CATSDGQGQPGTSGGYEQYF
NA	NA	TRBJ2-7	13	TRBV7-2	TGTGCCAGCAGCTATGTCGAGGCGTACGAGCAGTACTTC	CASSYVEAYEQYF
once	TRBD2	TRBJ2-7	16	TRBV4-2	TGTGCCAGCAGCCAAGATCCCGGGACTAGCAGCTACGAGCAGTACTTC	CASSQDPGTSSYEQYF
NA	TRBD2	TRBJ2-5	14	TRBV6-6	TGTGCCAGCAGTTTCGGGACTAGAGGGGAGACCCAGTACTTC	CASSFGTRGETQYF
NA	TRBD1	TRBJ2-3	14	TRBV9	TGTGCCAGCAGCGTAGATGGTGGGGACAGGTCGCAGTATTTT	CASSVDGGDRSQYF
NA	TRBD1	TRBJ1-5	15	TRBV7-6	TGTGCCAGCAGCTTACGGGACAGTAGCAATCAGCCCCAGCATTTT	CASSLRDSSNQPQHF
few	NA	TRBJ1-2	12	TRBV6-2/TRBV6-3	TGTGCCAGCAGTTACACACACTATGGCTACACCTTC	CASSYTHYGYTF
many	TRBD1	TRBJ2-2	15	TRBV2	TGTGCCACCCCCAGGGGACAGGGTAACACCGGGGAGCTGTTTTTT	CATPRGQGNTGELFF
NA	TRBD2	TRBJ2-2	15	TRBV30	TGTGCCTGGAGCGCCGGGACTACGAACACCGGGGAGCTGTTTTTT	CAWSAGTTNTGELFF
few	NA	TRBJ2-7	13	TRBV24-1	TGTGCCACCAGTGATTTTGGCAGCTACGAGCAGTACTTC	CATSDFGSYEQYF
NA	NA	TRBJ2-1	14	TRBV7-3	TGTGCCAGCAAACTAGACTTGTCCTACAATGAGCAGTTCTTC	CASKLDLSYNEQFF
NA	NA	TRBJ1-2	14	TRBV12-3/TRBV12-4	TGTGCCAGCAGCCCCGAGGAGCTCAACTATGGCTACACCTTC	CASSPEELNYGYTF
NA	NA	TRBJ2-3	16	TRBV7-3	TGTGCCAGCAGCTTATTCGGGGAAAAGAGCACAGATACGCAGTATTTT	CASSLFGEKSTDTQYF
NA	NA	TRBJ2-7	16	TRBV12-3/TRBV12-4	TGTGCCAGCAGTTTAGGCACCGGGACTCTCGCTTACGAGCAGTACTTC	CASSLGTGTLAYEQYF
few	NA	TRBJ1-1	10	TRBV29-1	TGCAGCGTTCTAGGCACTGAAGCTTTCTTT	CSVLGTEAFF
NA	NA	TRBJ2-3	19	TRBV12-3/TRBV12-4	TGTGCCAGCAGTTTAACCGGCGGGCCTTATCCGACTAGCACAGATACGCAGTATTTT	CASSLTGGPYPTSTDTQYF
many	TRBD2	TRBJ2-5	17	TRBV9	TGTGCCAGCAGCGTATACGGACTAGCGGGTGATCAAGAGACCCAGTACTTC	CASSVYGLAGDQETQYF
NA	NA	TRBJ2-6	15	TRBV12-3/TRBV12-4	TGTGCCAGCAGGACAGGTTCTTCTGGGGCCAACGTCCTGACTTTC	CASRTGSSGANVLTF
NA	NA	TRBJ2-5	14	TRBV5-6	TGTGCCAGCAGCTTGGGACTAGGGCAAGAGACCCAGTACTTC	CASSLGLGQETQYF
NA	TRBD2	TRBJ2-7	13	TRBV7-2	TGTGCCAGCAGCCTCGGACTAGGTGGCGAGCAGTACTTC	CASSLGLGGEQYF
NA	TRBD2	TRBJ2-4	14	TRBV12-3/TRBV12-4	TGTGCCAGCAGGGTAGCGGGAGCCAAAAACATTCAGTACTTC	CASRVAGAKNIQYF
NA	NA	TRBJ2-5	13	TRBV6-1	TGTGCCAGCAGTGAAGACATATGGGGGACCCAGTACTTC	CASSEDIWGTQYF
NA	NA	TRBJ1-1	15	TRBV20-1	TGCAGTGCTAGGGGATACAGGGTTATGAACACTGAAGCTTTCTTT	CSARGYRVMNTEAFF
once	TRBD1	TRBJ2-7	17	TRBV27	TGTGCCAGCAGATCTCCGCTCAAACCGGGACAGGTGAACGAGCAGTACTTC	CASRSPLKPGQVNEQYF
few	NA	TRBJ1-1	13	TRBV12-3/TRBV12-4	TGTGCCAGCAGTTTATGGACGGCAACTGAAGCTTTCTTT	CASSLWTATEAFF
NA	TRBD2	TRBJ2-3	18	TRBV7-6	TGTGCCAGCAGCACACTGGGACTAGCGGGGGATCGCACAGATACGCAGTATTTT	CASSTLGLAGDRTDTQYF
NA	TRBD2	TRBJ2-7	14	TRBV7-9	TGTGCCAGCAGCCCTAGCGGGAGGGCGAAAGAGCAGTACTTC	CASSPSGRAKEQYF
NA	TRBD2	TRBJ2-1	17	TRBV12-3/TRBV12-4	TGTGCCAGCAGTCACCCGGGAGGCCCCAGGAGCTACAATGAGCAGTTCTTC	CASSHPGGPRSYNEQFF
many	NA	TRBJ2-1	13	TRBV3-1	TGCGCCAGCAGCCAAGGGGGGCGCAATGAGCAGTTCTTC	CASSQGGRNEQFF
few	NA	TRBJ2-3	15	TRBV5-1	TGCGCCAGCAGCTTGGCCATGTCTAGCACAGATACGCAGTATTTT	CASSLAMSSTDTQYF
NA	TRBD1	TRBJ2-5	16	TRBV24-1	TGTGCCACCAGTGACCATGGGACAGGGCCCCAAGAGACCCAGTACTTC	CATSDHGTGPQETQYF
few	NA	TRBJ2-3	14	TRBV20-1	TGCAGTGCGGACGGACGTGGTCAGCCAGATACGCAGTATTTT	CSADGRGQPDTQYF
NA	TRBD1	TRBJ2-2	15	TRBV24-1	TGTGCCACCAGTGACTCCGGGACAGGGTCCGGGGAGCTGTTTTTT	CATSDSGTGSGELFF
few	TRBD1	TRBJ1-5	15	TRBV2	TGTGCCAGCACCGAAAACAGGGGATGGTTTCAGCCCCAGCATTTT	CASTENRGWFQPQHF
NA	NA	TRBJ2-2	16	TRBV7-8	TGTGCCAGCAGCTTAGTGGCGGGACATAACACCGGGGAGCTGTTTTTT	CASSLVAGHNTGELFF
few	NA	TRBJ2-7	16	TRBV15	TGTGCCACCAGCAGAGTTGTATGGCAGGGTCTCCACGAGCAGTACTTC	CATSRVVWQGLHEQYF
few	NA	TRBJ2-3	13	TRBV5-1	TGCGCCAGCAGCATAGAATACACAGATACGCAGTATTTT	CASSIEYTDTQYF
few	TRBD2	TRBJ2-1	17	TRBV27	TGTGCCAGCAGTCCCTGGACTAGCGGGGGCATTTCCAATGAGCAGTTCTTC	CASSPWTSGGISNEQFF
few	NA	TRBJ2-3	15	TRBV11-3	TGTGCCAGCAGCGCCAGGGGGGGCCTTGCAGATACGCAGTATTTT	CASSARGGLADTQYF
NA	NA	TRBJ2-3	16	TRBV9	TGTGCCAGCAGCGTACCGACTAGAGGAGGGATAGATACGCAGTATTTT	CASSVPTRGGIDTQYF